This TCR beta chain was sequenced in a study of blood T cell repertoires in COVID-19. For the study at large: Acute and convalescent COVID-19 samples came from the United States, Italy and Spain. Sources were T cells, B-cell-depleted T cells, or PBMCs; the material itself was cDNA or gDNA.

The ends were cut back, 2 bases at V and 7 bases at J, with 8 bases in the middle. This CDR3 has 13 residues. CDR1 and CDR2 from the germline V gene are MNHNY and SVGAGI (reference sequence). Original analysis: Amplification with reference gene primers provided the estimates of nucleated cell counts. Sequencing used immunoSEQ multiplex PCR; TCRdb keeps in-frame clones, though not all of them. Clone size and the V and J calls come from that table; the DNA yielded D and trimming. The table has under 150,000 clones, approximately 80% seen once. The sample taken for sequencing was peripheral blood. The chain is built from TRBV6-6 and TRBJ2-2; D gene ambiguous. This TCR was recovered from a human donor with acute or convalescent COVID-19. The donor label of this sample is uncertain. The CDR3 nucleotides are TGTGCCAGCAGTTACGCCCGAGGCGGGGAGCTGTTTTTT. Its protein product is CASSYARGGELFF.